The clone carrying this T cell receptor beta chain was picked up one time. Its antigen is undetermined. Produced via immunoSEQ multiplex PCR; TCRdb's table is partial and in-frame only. The top ten clones hold around 3.7% of a sample with approximately 200,000 clones, 80% to 95% of them seen once. The data belong to a study of T cell responses to AZD1222 COVID-19 vaccine. General study findings and limits: The donor group comprised mostly white British people and more females; the analysis possibly underestimated clonal diversity. Sampled repertoires all dated from after the peak T cell response. Nearly half of spike-specific TCRs reportedly go after variant regions that carry no mutations. Baseline seropositivity characterized only a handful of AZD1222 recipients.

The sequence was obtained from an adult who received the AZD1222 COVID-19 vaccine. This specimen consisted of peripheral blood, obtained 28 days after the second AZD1222 dose.

The DNA for the CDR3 is TGTGCCAGCAGTTTAGCAGAGAACACTGAAGCTTTCTTT. This gives the protein CASSLAENTEAFF. V gene TRBV12-3 or TRBV12-4 combines with J gene TRBJ1-1; D remains unclear. The CDR3 is 13 residues long. V gave up 0 bases and J gave up 1 base, with 3 bases separating them.